This T cell receptor beta chain is drawn from a study of CD4+ T cells in melanoma. The CDR3 runs 15 residues. The V end lost 2 bases, the J end lost 5 bases, and 15 bases lay between the germline ends. Per germline, CDR1 SGHAT and CDR2 FQNNGV. TCRdb's copy holds only in-frame clones and misses some; the assay was immunoSEQ multiplex PCR. The table includes 50,000 or so clones, 85% to 90% detected once. The V call is TRBV11-2, the J call TRBJ1-1, with D perhaps TRBD1 (5 bases). The clonotype was recovered from a human donor with melanoma. The sequenced sample was peripheral blood. The CDR3: CASSLKISGLTEAFF. For the CDR3, the DNA is TGTGCCAGCAGCTTAAAAATCTCGGGGCTGACTGAAGCTTTCTTT. The full variable domain, with the rest looked up from reference TRBV11-2 and TRBJ1-1, is EAGVAQSPRYKIIEKRQSVAFWCNPISGHATLYWYQQILGQGPKLLIQFQNNGVVDDSQLPKDRFSAERLKGVDSTLKIQPAKLEDSAVYLCASSLKISGLTEAFFGQGTRLTVV.